Listed below are T cell receptor beta chains from one sample, sequenced in a study of OX40 agonist ivuxolimab in advanced cancers. Clones were sequenced by immunoSEQ multiplex PCR, and TCRdb holds only the in-frame ones, with some missing. The sample holds around 60,000 clones; around 87% are singletons and the top ten take around 15%. Material: CD4+ or CD8+ T cells sorted from blood, obtained in a trial of the OX40 agonist ivuxolimab. Receptors originate from an adult with an advanced solid tumor such as melanoma, head and neck, liver or kidney cancer. CDR3s include the opening cysteine and the closing phenylalanine or tryptophan. The order of the fields is J gene, clone size, D gene, V gene, CDR3 DNA, CDR3 protein. A D gene is named only where the DNA matches it firmly. The size field is filled for only some rows; it gives once, few, many or a size class.

TRBJ2-2 NA TRBD1 TRBV5-4 TGTGCCAGCAGCGTACAGCCGGGACAGATCTCTTACACCGGGGAGCTGTTTTTT CASSVQPGQISYTGELFF
TRBJ2-7 few NA TRBV11-3 TGTGCCAGCAGCTTGGGGGGCCAGGAAGAGGACGAGCAGTACTTC CASSLGGQEEDEQYF
TRBJ2-5 once TRBD1 TRBV11-3 TGTGCCAGCAGCCGCACAGGGGGTTTAGAGACCCAGTACTTC CASSRTGGLETQYF
TRBJ1-2 NA NA TRBV27 TGTGCCAGCCGCAAGGGGACGCAAAACTATGGCTACACCTTC CASRKGTQNYGYTF
TRBJ1-1 NA NA TRBV29-1 TGCAGCGTGCAGGAGCGGGGGAACACTGAAGCTTTCTTT CSVQERGNTEAFF
TRBJ2-7 few TRBD2 TRBV18 TGTGCCAGCTCACCGGGGGGGGGAGAGTACGAGCAGTACTTC CASSPGGGEYEQYF
TRBJ2-7 NA NA TRBV6-5 TGTGCCACCCTAGCTGGCGACCTAGGGGTTCAAGAGCAGTACTTC CATLAGDLGVQEQYF
TRBJ1-5 NA TRBD1 TRBV19 TGTGCCAGTAGTTCAGACAGGGGTATTGGTCAGCCCCAGCATTTT CASSSDRGIGQPQHF
TRBJ2-1 NA NA TRBV7-8 TGTGCCAGCAGTAAGACAGAGGGCTCCTACAATGAGCAGTTCTTC CASSKTEGSYNEQFF
TRBJ2-2 NA TRBD1 TRBV19 TGTGCCAGTAGTAAACGAGGGGGCTCGAACACCGGGGAGCTGTTTTTT CASSKRGGSNTGELFF
TRBJ2-2 NA TRBD2 TRBV27 TGTGCCAGCAGTCCAGGACTAGCGGGGTACTACACCGGGGAGCTGTTTTTT CASSPGLAGYYTGELFF
TRBJ2-1 NA NA TRBV28 TGTGCCAGCAGTTTTAACGTAGCTCGGGTCTTC CASSFNVARVF
TRBJ1-1 once NA TRBV27 TGTGCCAGCAATTTGGGGTGGGGCACTGAAGCTTTCTTT CASNLGWGTEAFF
TRBJ2-5 NA NA TRBV7-2 TGTGCCAGCGGGAGGCGGGAGACCCAGTACTTC CASGRRETQYF
TRBJ2-5 NA TRBD2 TRBV11-2 TGTGCCAGCAGCTTAGCGGGAGGCGCGGTAGAGACCCAGTACTTC CASSLAGGAVETQYF
TRBJ2-1 few NA TRBV11-2 TGTGCCAGCAGCCCCCACCCGGAACCCTACAATGAGCAGTTCTTC CASSPHPEPYNEQFF
TRBJ1-1 NA NA TRBV11-2 TGTGCCAGCAGCTTAGCCCGACGAAGAATGAACACTGAAGCTTTCTTT CASSLARRRMNTEAFF
TRBJ2-7 NA NA TRBV6-5 TGTGCCACCGCCACCTCCTACGAGCAGTACTTC CATATSYEQYF
TRBJ2-7 NA NA TRBV7-2 TGTGCCAGCAGCTTAGGCCTTTCTCAAGGAGGCTACGAACAGTACTTC CASSLGLSQGGYEQYF
TRBJ1-5 once NA TRBV28 TGTGCCAGCAGTTACACAGGGTATGGTCAGCCCCAGCATTTT CASSYTGYGQPQHF
TRBJ1-5 NA NA TRBV6-5 TGTGCCAGCAGTTTAGACTCAATGGAAGGACAGCCCCAGCATTTT CASSLDSMEGQPQHF
TRBJ2-7 once TRBD1 TRBV9 TGTGCCAGCAGCGTGGGACAGGACTCCTACGAGCAGTACTTC CASSVGQDSYEQYF
TRBJ1-2 NA NA TRBV29-1 TGCAGCGTTGAACACTCCTCGGTCCTGGGCTACACCTTC CSVEHSSVLGYTF
TRBJ2-7 NA TRBD1 TRBV25-1 TGTGCCAGCAGTGAATATGGACAGGGGGCGGGAGAGCAGTACTTC CASSEYGQGAGEQYF
TRBJ2-7 NA NA TRBV27 TGTGCCACCACGCGCGGGGGCGGCGAGCAGTACTTC CATTRGGGEQYF
TRBJ2-5 NA TRBD2 TRBV25-1 TGTGCCAGCAGTGAAGCGGGGGTGGAGACCCAGTACTTC CASSEAGVETQYF
TRBJ1-4 NA NA TRBV19 TGTGCCACTATAGTCGGTGAAAAACTGTTTTTT CATIVGEKLFF
TRBJ2-1 NA TRBD2 TRBV5-1 TGCGCCAGCAGCCGGGCCCTAGCGGGAGGGCCGAGCTCCTACAATGAGCAGTTCTTC CASSRALAGGPSSYNEQFF
TRBJ2-7 NA NA TRBV19 TGTGCCAGTAGTCCTAACGGGAACCCTCCCTACGAGCAGTACTTC CASSPNGNPPYEQYF
TRBJ2-5 NA NA TRBV9 TGTGCCAGCAGCCGAGGAGAGACCCAGTACTTC CASSRGETQYF
TRBJ1-1 NA NA TRBV27 TGTGCCAGCAGTTTATCCCAGGGTAGAGATACTGAAGCTTTCTTT CASSLSQGRDTEAFF
TRBJ1-1 NA NA TRBV18 TGTGCCAGCTCACCACCTAACAGACTGGACACTGAAGCTTTCTTT CASSPPNRLDTEAFF
TRBJ1-4 NA NA TRBV4-2 TGTGCCAGCAGCCAAGATGGCAGCCGGAATAATGAAAAACTGTTTTTT CASSQDGSRNNEKLFF
TRBJ2-7 NA TRBD2 TRBV4-1 TGCGCCAGCAGCCAATTCCCTAGCGGGATTTACGAGCAGTACTTC CASSQFPSGIYEQYF
TRBJ2-1 NA NA TRBV18 TGTGCCAGCTCCCCTGTGAAGGGAGGCCCTTACAATGAGCAGTTCTTC CASSPVKGGPYNEQFF
TRBJ2-1 NA TRBD2 TRBV11-3 TGTGCCAGCAGCTCCCGGGGGGGTAGCGGGAGGCATAATGAGCAGTTCTTC CASSSRGGSGRHNEQFF
TRBJ2-1 NA TRBD1 TRBV10-2 TGCGCCAGCAGTGAGTCGCGACAGGGCCCCAATGAGCAGTTCTTC CASSESRQGPNEQFF
TRBJ1-1 NA TRBD1 TRBV19 TGTGCCAGTAGTGACCCGCGACAGGGGTGGACTGAAGCTTTCTTT CASSDPRQGWTEAFF
TRBJ2-7 NA TRBD1 TRBV9 TGTGCCAGCAGCGATGGGACAGGGGTGGACGAGCAGTACTTC CASSDGTGVDEQYF
TRBJ2-7 few NA TRBV5-5 TGTGCCAGCAGCTTAGGCGGGACGGACCCCTACGAGCAGTACTTC CASSLGGTDPYEQYF
TRBJ2-2 once TRBD2 TRBV6-6 TGTGCCAGCATGCTAGCGGGACACACCGGGGAGCTGTTTTTT CASMLAGHTGELFF
TRBJ2-1 once TRBD2 TRBV7-2 TGTGCCAGCAGCTGGGTGACTAGCGGGAGGTGGAATGAGCAGTTCTTC CASSWVTSGRWNEQFF
TRBJ2-3 NA TRBD1 TRBV7-9 TGTGCCAGCTGGGAACCGGGACAGGCGATAGATACGCAGTATTTT CASWEPGQAIDTQYF
TRBJ2-2 NA TRBD1 TRBV4-3 TGCGCCAGCAGCCACCGGACAGGGAGGACCGGGGAGCTGTTTTTT CASSHRTGRTGELFF
TRBJ1-5 NA NA TRBV6-5 TGTGCCAGCAGCACAGGGCATCAGCCCCAGCATTTT CASSTGHQPQHF